Below, 16 T cell receptor beta chains from the same sample are listed, as sequenced in a study of shared clonotypes between healthy human individuals. Sequencing used immunoSEQ multiplex PCR; TCRdb keeps in-frame clones, though not all of them. There are about 1 million clones in the sample; 75% occur only once, and about 1.5% lies in the top ten. Source material: memory CD4+ T cells sorted from blood. The sample's subset: CD45RA-negative fraction. The receptors were gathered from a man between 18 and 35 years old in good health.

The chain uses TRBV28 and TRBJ1-4; TRBD1 matches at 8 bases. Looked up from germline, CDR1 is MDHEN and CDR2 is SYDVKM. The CDR3 is 13 amino acids. Trimming took 4 bases from V and 7 from J; bases not matched to a gene: 2. The DNA for the CDR3 is TGTGCCAGCAGTTCTGGGACAGGTGAAAAACTGTTTTTT. This translates into CASSSGTGEKLFF.

This clone was seen only once. J is TRBJ1-2 and V is TRBV9; D remains unclear. Trimming left V 0 bases short and J 7 bases short, with 10 bases between. The CDR3 consists of 13 residues. Germline CDR1 SGDLS, CDR2 YYNGEE. CDR3 sequence: CASSVEGSSGYTF. CDR3 in DNA: TGTGCCAGCAGCGTAGAGGGTTCCTCTGGCTACACCTTC.

The J gene is TRBJ2-1, the V gene TRBV2; D is possibly TRBD1 (6 bases). The CDR3 runs to 15 residues. Germline V gives CDR1 SNHLY, CDR2 FYNNEI. V was pared by 2 bases and J by 2 bases, with 10 bases between. The CDR3 sequence: CASSEQGTTYNEQFF. In DNA form, the CDR3 reads TGTGCCAGCAGTGAACAGGGGACAACCTACAATGAGCAGTTCTTC.

This clone was found a few times. This chain joins TRBV11-3 and TRBJ2-3; D is uncertain. V shed 4 bases and J shed 2 bases, with 10 bases lying between them. This CDR3 is built from 14 residues. Germline assignment: CDR1 SGHNT and CDR2 YENEEA. The CDR3 protein is CASSSPGDTDTQYF. Written as DNA, the CDR3 is TGTGCCAGCAGCTCACCAGGCGACACAGATACGCAGTATTTT. Complete variable domain (other parts from reference TRBV11-3 and TRBJ2-3): EAGVVQSPRYKIIEKKQPVAFWCNPISGHNTLYWYLQNLGQGPELLIRYENEEAVDDSQLPKDRFSAERLKGVDSTLKIQPAELGDSAVYLCASSSPGDTDTQYFGPGTRLTVL.

This chain uses TRBV5-1 with TRBJ2-3, with 7 bases aligning to TRBD1. The CDR3 loop spans 14 amino acids. Germline values: CDR1 SGHRS, CDR2 YFSETQ. With V trimmed by 3 bases and J by 3 bases, 4 bases remained unmatched. The CDR3 region is CASSSLQGTDTQYF. In nucleotides, the CDR3 is TGCGCCAGCAGCTCATTACAGGGGACAGATACGCAGTATTTT. The entire variable domain, with the rest obtained from reference TRBV5-1 and TRBJ2-3, is as follows: KAGVTQTPRYLIKTRGQQVTLSCSPISGHRSVSWYQQTPGQGLQFLFEYFSETQRNKGNFPGRFSGRQFSNSRSEMNVSTLELGDSALYLCASSSLQGTDTQYFGPGTRLTVL.

The gene calls are TRBV7-2 and TRBJ1-5; unclear D gene. The CDR3 covers 13 residues. CDR1 and CDR2 (germline): SGHTA, FQGNSA. V lost 4 bases, J lost 3 bases, and 7 bases lay in between. The CDR3 bases are TGTGCCAGCAGCTCGATCCTCAATCAGCCCCAGCATTTT. It codes for CASSSILNQPQHF.

V gene TRBV7-9 combines with J gene TRBJ1-1; D possibly corresponds to TRBD1 (5 bases). The V end was cut by 5 bases, the J end by 8 bases, with 12 bases between. This CDR3 has 12 amino acids. Germline V gene sequence: CDR1 SEHNR, CDR2 FQNEAQ (reference sequence). CDR3 DNA: TGTGCCAGCAGCCGCCAGGGTTGGGAAGCTTTCTTT. This sequence encodes CASSRQGWEAFF.

This clone turned up a few times. This chain connects TRBV7-2 to TRBJ1-6; 8 bases are shared with TRBD1. The CDR3 length is 15 residues. Trimming removed 4 bases from V and 8 bases from J; junction bases left unmatched: 7. Germline V gives CDR1 SGHTA, CDR2 FQGNSA. The CDR3 loop reads CASSSQGQVYSPLHF. Here the CDR3 DNA reads TGTGCCAGCAGCTCCCAGGGACAGGTTTATTCACCCCTCCACTTT.

The chain joins TRBV6-5 to TRBJ1-2, with D perhaps TRBD1 (6 bases). The germline V and J ends were trimmed by 5 bases and 2 bases, with 15 bases remaining between them. The length of the CDR3 is 15 residues. Germline values: CDR1 MNHEY, CDR2 SVGAGI. CDR3 nucleotide sequence: TGTGCCAGCAGTCCCAGGGGTGGTGAGAACTATGGCTACACCTTC. As protein: CASSPRGGENYGYTF.

This chain uses TRBV6-5 with TRBJ1-2; maybe TRBD1 (6 bases). The CDR3 spans 14 residues. The V gene lost 7 bases and the J gene lost 8 bases, with 20 bases spanning the gap. Germline V gene sequence: CDR1 MNHEY, CDR2 SVGAGI. The CDR3 nucleotides are TGTGCCAGCAAATGGGGGCCTTCCTCTGGGGGCTACACCTTC. Protein sequence: CASKWGPSSGGYTF.

The chain couples TRBV10-1 to TRBJ2-1, with 9 bases identical to TRBD1. Trimming at V came to 6 bases and at J to 5 bases, leaving 5 bases not matched to a gene. The germline gives CDR1 WNHNN, CDR2 SYGVQD (reference sequence). This CDR3 is 14 amino acids long. The CDR3 DNA is TGCGCCAGCAGCCCGGGACAGGGCAACAATGAGCAGTTCTTC. It yields the protein CASSPGQGNNEQFF.

This clone was detected a few times. The genes are TRBV6-6 and TRBJ1-3; a possible D gene is TRBD1 (5 bases). The V end lost 5 bases, the J end lost 0 bases, and 14 bases lay between the germline ends. There are 16 residues in the CDR3. The V gene's germline CDR1 is MNHNY and CDR2 SVGAGI (reference sequence). In DNA form, the CDR3 reads TGTGCCAGCAGTCCAGGGAATTTAGGCTCTGGAAACACCATATATTTT. Protein sequence: CASSPGNLGSGNTIYF.

The sample holds one count of this clone. The chain couples TRBV2 to TRBJ2-7, with D perhaps TRBD1 (6 bases). This CDR3 comprises 12 residues. Looked up from germline, CDR1 is SNHLY and CDR2 is FYNNEI. Trimming left V 6 bases short and J 6 bases short, with 12 bases between. CDR3 region: CASRGSGAEQYF. Here the CDR3 DNA reads TGTGCCAGCAGGGGATCAGGGGCCGAGCAGTACTTC. Using reference TRBV2 and TRBJ2-7 for the parts outside the CDR3, the full variable domain is EPEVTQTPSHQVTQMGQEVILRCVPISNHLYFYWYRQILGQKVEFLVSFYNNEISEKSEIFDDQFSVERPDGSNFTLKIRSTKLEDSAMYFCASRGSGAEQYFGPGTRLTVT.

The chain recombines TRBV6-1 with TRBJ2-5; maybe TRBD1 (6 bases). This CDR3 comprises 15 residues. Germline V gene lookup returns CDR1 MNHNS and CDR2 SASEGT. V dropped 8 bases and J dropped 2 bases, with 18 bases sitting between them. For the CDR3, the DNA is TGTGCCAGCGGGGGCTTGAACCAGCCACAAGAGACCCAGTACTTC. Translating gives CASGGLNQPQETQYF.

V is TRBV6-6 and J is TRBJ1-5, with 9 bases fitting TRBD1. The CDR3 has 16 residues. Germline CDR1 and CDR2: MNHNY and SVGAGI (reference sequence). V lost 3 bases, J lost 2 bases, and 5 bases stayed unmatched. The CDR3 reads CASSYDRGFGNQPQHF. The CDR3 DNA is TGTGCCAGCAGTTATGACAGGGGGTTTGGCAATCAGCCCCAGCATTTT.

This chain joins TRBV29-1 and TRBJ2-5, with TRBD2 matching 8 bases. Germline CDR1 SQVTM, CDR2 ANQGSEA. CDR3 length equals 16 residues. V dropped 7 bases and J dropped 1; count of bases not matched to a gene: 14. CDR3 loop: CSARRAGAMGQETQYF. The DNA for the CDR3 is TGCAGCGCAAGGAGAGCGGGAGCGATGGGCCAAGAGACCCAGTACTTC.